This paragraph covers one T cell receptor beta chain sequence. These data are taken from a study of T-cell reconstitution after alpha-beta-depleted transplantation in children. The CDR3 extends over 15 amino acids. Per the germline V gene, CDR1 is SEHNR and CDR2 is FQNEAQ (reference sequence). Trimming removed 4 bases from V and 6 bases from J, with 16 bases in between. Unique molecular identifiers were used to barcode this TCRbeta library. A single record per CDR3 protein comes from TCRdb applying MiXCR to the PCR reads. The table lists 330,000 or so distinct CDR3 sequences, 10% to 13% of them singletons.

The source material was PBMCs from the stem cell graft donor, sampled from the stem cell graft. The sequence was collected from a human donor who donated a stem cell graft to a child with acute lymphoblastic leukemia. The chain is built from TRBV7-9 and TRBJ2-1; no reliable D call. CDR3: CASSWKSPNLNEQFF. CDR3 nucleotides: TGTGCCAGCAGCTGGAAAAGCCCGAACCTCAATGAGCAGTTCTTC. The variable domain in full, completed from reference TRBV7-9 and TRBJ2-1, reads DTGVSQNPRHKITKRGQNVTFRCDPISEHNRLYWYRQTLGQGPEFLTYFQNEAQLEKSRLLSDRFSAERPKGSFSTLEIQRTEQGDSAMYLCASSWKSPNLNEQFFGPGTRLTVL.